Only a few counts were recorded for the clone carrying this T cell receptor (beta chain). This sample is drawn from a study of shared T cell receptors in the human thymus. Measured with immunoSEQ multiplex PCR; TCRdb has only the in-frame clones, and not every one. The sample has about 500,000 clones, around 78% seen once. The germline V gene has CDR1 LGHNA and CDR2 YSLEER. Trimming removed 1 base from V and 2 bases from J; junction bases left unmatched: 11. The CDR3 has 18 amino acids. The sample was also linked to a second study, of human thymus T cells. That work states: Donors were healthy Finnish babies undergoing corrective operations for congenital heart defects. Thymic material originated from resections removed in the course of corrective heart surgery. A high degree of thymic repertoire overlap among unrelated individuals was reported in related research.

The sample comprised thymocytes. This sequence originates from a boy under two years old with a congenital heart defect. The chain carries TRBV4-3 and TRBJ2-1; TRBD2 agrees at 7 bases. For the CDR3, the DNA is TGCGCCAGCAGCCAAGGGGGCGGGAGAGTCGACCCCTACAATGAGCAGTTCTTC. Protein: CASSQGGGRVDPYNEQFF.